This passage covers 29 T cell receptor beta chains from one sample sequenced in a study of T cells after yellow fever vaccination. A single record per CDR3 protein comes from TCRdb applying MiXCR to the 5' RACE reads. The repertoire includes 510,000 or so distinct CDR3 sequences, under 25% of them detected once, and 13% to 15% sits in the top ten. The sequencing used PBMCs, collected 15 days after the yellow fever booster vaccination. The source of these receptors is a man in his thirties or forties who received the YFV17D yellow fever vaccine.

This clonotype was observed a few times. CDR3 protein: CASTTGAGQPQHF. The CDR3 DNA reads as TGTGCCAGCACTACTGGGGCGGGTCAGCCCCAGCATTTT. The chain recombines TRBV7-8 with TRBJ1-5; D perhaps matches TRBD1 (5 bases). CDR3 length: 13 residues. Looked up from germline, CDR1 is SGHVS and CDR2 is FQNEAQ. V lost 7 bases to trimming and J lost 6 bases, with 13 bases between them.

This clonotype was observed a few times. This chain joins TRBV10-3 and TRBJ2-7, with D tentatively TRBD1 or TRBD2 (5 bases each). The CDR3 is 15 residues long. Germline CDR1 ENHRY, CDR2 SYGVKD. V dropped 4 bases and J dropped 5 bases, with 18 bases sitting between them. The CDR3 DNA reads TGTGCCATCAGTGCCCCGGAAGGGAGCAGGGACGAGCAGTACTTC. Its translation: CAISAPEGSRDEQYF.

In its sample, this clonotype was seen a few times. V gene TRBV12-3 or TRBV12-4 combines with J gene TRBJ2-1, with a possible D match to TRBD1 (6 bases). V lost 6 bases and J lost 7, with 10 bases in between. This CDR3 is built from 12 residues. Here the CDR3 DNA reads TGTGCCAGCAGCCCAGGGACAAATGAGCAGTTCTTC. Translated, it gives CASSPGTNEQFF.

The chain has TRBV12-3 or TRBV12-4 and TRBJ2-5, with TRBD1 matching 7 bases. The J segment lost 6 bases and the V segment lost 6 bases, leaving 10 bases of the junction unmatched. The CDR3 covers 14 residues. The CDR3 reads CASSLDRVEKTQYF. The CDR3 DNA sequence: TGTGCCAGCAGCCTTGACAGGGTAGAAAAGACCCAGTACTTC.

This chain links TRBV4-3 with TRBJ1-4, with no clear D. CDR3 length equals 16 residues. The germline V and J ends were trimmed by 0 bases and 10 bases, with 18 bases remaining between them. CDR1 is LGHNA and CDR2 is YSLEER in the germline V gene. Here the CDR3 DNA reads TGCGCCAGCAGCCAAGATAGAGGCAGGCCCCTTGTAAAACTGTTTTTT. It specifies CASSQDRGRPLVKLFF.

The V gene is TRBV14, the J gene TRBJ2-1, with unresolved D. Trimming removed 0 bases from V and 2 bases from J, with 11 bases in between. Germline assignment: CDR1 SGHDN and CDR2 FVKESK. This CDR3 is 16 amino acids long. The CDR3 nucleotides read TGTGCCAGCAGCCAAGATTCCGAGCTTACCTACAATGAGCAGTTCTTC. Translated: CASSQDSELTYNEQFF.

This clonotype has a handful of counts. The rearrangement joins TRBV7-2 to TRBJ1-2, with D unclear. Germline CDR1 is SGHTA and CDR2 is FQGNSA. The CDR3 is made up of 14 amino acids. Between the trimmed V and J ends, which lost 4 bases and 5 bases, there was a span of 14 bases. The CDR3 sequence: CASSSIGRGYGYTF. DNA for the CDR3: TGTGCCAGCAGCTCTATCGGACGGGGTTATGGCTACACCTTC.

The rearrangement uses TRBV19 and TRBJ2-2; 12 bases are shared with TRBD2. The CDR3 spans 16 residues. V lost 7 bases, J lost 4 bases, and 7 bases stayed unmatched. CDR1 is LNHDA and CDR2 is SQIVND in the germline V gene (reference sequence). The CDR3 bases are TGTGCCAGTACCCCGGCTAGCGGGAGGGGCACCGGGGAGCTGTTTTTT. Amino acid sequence: CASTPASGRGTGELFF.

Many counts were recorded for this clonotype. This chain joins TRBV18 and TRBJ2-7; 14 bases agree with TRBD2. CDR1 and CDR2 from the germline V gene are KGHSH and LQKENI. J was trimmed by 4 bases and V by 8 bases; bases with no gene match: 7. The CDR3 loop spans 15 amino acids. CDR3 nucleotide sequence: TGTGCCAGCAGCCCCGGGACTAGCGGGAGTTACGAGCAGTACTTC. It codes for CASSPGTSGSYEQYF.

The V gene is TRBV7-2, the J gene TRBJ1-2; 8 positions match TRBD1. V was clipped by 1 base and J by 12 bases; unmatched bases: 13. CDR3 length equals 15 residues. CDR1 and CDR2 (germline): SGHTA, FQGNSA. CDR3 protein: CASSLGAGTGLLDTF. The CDR3 DNA reads TGTGCCAGCAGCTTAGGGGCCGGGACAGGACTATTGGACACCTTC.

This clonotype has a single count. The chain recombines TRBV19 with TRBJ2-2; D gene unclear. Trimming shortened V by 5 bases and J by 2 bases, and 12 bases separated the two germline ends. The CDR3 runs to 15 residues. Germline V gene lookup returns CDR1 LNHDA and CDR2 SQIVND (reference sequence). The CDR3 DNA follows: TGTGCCAGTAGTCCAGGATACGTTAACACCGGGGAGCTGTTTTTT. Translated: CASSPGYVNTGELFF. Filled out from reference TRBV19 and TRBJ2-2, the complete variable domain reads DGGITQSPKYLFRKEGQNVTLSCEQNLNHDAMYWYRQDPGQGLRLIYYSQIVNDFQKGDIAEGYSVSREKKESFPLTVTSAQKNPTAFYLCASSPGYVNTGELFFGEGSRLTVL.

This sequence joins TRBV10-3 and TRBJ2-1, with D possibly being TRBD2 (7 bases). V was shortened by 6 bases and J by 7 bases, with 22 bases between the two germline ends. The germline V gene has CDR1 ENHRY and CDR2 SYGVKD. This CDR3 comprises 16 residues. CDR3 sequence (DNA): TGTGCCATCAGCGCGGGGGAACAGGGCCTATCAAATGAGCAGTTCTTC. Amino acid sequence: CAISAGEQGLSNEQFF.

Ten or more counts support this clonotype. The chain joins TRBV20-1 to TRBJ2-2, with 7 bases that match TRBD2. The length of the CDR3 is 15 residues. CDR1 is DFQATT and CDR2 is SNEGSKA in the germline V gene (reference sequence). Germline trimming cut 0 bases from V and 2 bases from J; bases unmatched to any gene: 3. The CDR3 is CSARDGGSNTGELFF. In nucleotides, the CDR3 is TGCAGTGCTAGAGATGGCGGGAGCAACACCGGGGAGCTGTTTTTT.

The rearrangement links TRBV20-1 to TRBJ2-1; D call uncertain. CDR3 size: 13 residues. The germline V and J ends were trimmed by 2 bases and 6 bases, with 11 bases remaining between them. Germline CDR1 DFQATT, CDR2 SNEGSKA (reference sequence). CDR3 bases: TGCAGTGCTAGACCAGCCTGGGGCAATGAGCAGTTCTTC. It codes for CSARPAWGNEQFF.

In this sample, this clonotype turned up a few times. This chain uses TRBV6-5 with TRBJ2-5; 11 nucleotides line up with TRBD2. The CDR3 is 14 amino acids. V shed 1 base, J shed 5 bases, and the junction held 0 bases outside the gene matches. Looked up from germline, CDR1 is MNHEY and CDR2 is SVGAGI. The CDR3 is CASSYLAGGETQYF. In DNA, the CDR3 is TGTGCCAGCAGTTACTTAGCGGGAGGGGAGACCCAGTACTTC.

This clonotype was counted a few times. The genes are TRBV10-3 and TRBJ2-3, with D tentatively TRBD1 (5 bases). Germline V gene lookup returns CDR1 ENHRY and CDR2 SYGVKD. Trimming removed 9 bases from V and 0 bases from J, with 7 bases in between. This CDR3 is 12 amino acids long. The CDR3 nucleotides read TGTGCCATGGCAGGGAGCACAGATACGCAGTATTTT. Translating it yields CAMAGSTDTQYF.

This clonotype showed up just a few times. A much larger clone differs by one base, so this may be a read error. J is TRBJ2-1 and V is TRBV12-3 or TRBV12-4; 12 nucleotides align to TRBD2. J lost 8 bases, V lost 6 bases, and 5 bases had no gene match. The CDR3 loop spans 14 amino acids. CDR3 amino acids: CASRRTSGAHEQFF. CDR3 bases: TGTGCCAGCAGAAGGACTAGCGGGGCCCATGAGCAGTTCTTC.

This clonotype was counted a few times. This sequence joins TRBV18 and TRBJ1-5, with TRBD1 as a possible D gene (6 bases). Germline V gives CDR1 KGHSH, CDR2 LQKENI. The CDR3 loop spans 14 amino acids. The V gene lost 2 bases and the J gene lost 6 bases, with 11 bases spanning the gap. The CDR3 sequence is CASSPSQGGQPQHF. In nucleotides, the CDR3 is TGTGCCAGCTCACCATCACAGGGCGGTCAGCCCCAGCATTTT.

This clonotype was counted only a few times. The chain is built from TRBV20-1 and TRBJ2-1; 13 positions match TRBD2. The CDR3 length is 15 residues. V shed 1 base, J shed 9 bases, and the junction held 6 bases outside the gene matches. Germline values: CDR1 DFQATT, CDR2 SNEGSKA (reference sequence). CDR3 bases: TGCAGTGCTAGAGGGGGGACTAGCGGGATTAGTGAGCAGTTCTTC. This gives the protein CSARGGTSGISEQFF.

The sample holds a few counts of this clonotype. This rearrangement joins TRBV10-2 to TRBJ2-7; TRBD1 or TRBD2 may be the D gene (6 bases each). Germline CDR1 and CDR2: WSHSY and SAAADI. Trimming stripped 6 bases from V and 2 bases from J, with 17 bases between. CDR3 length: 15 residues. DNA of the CDR3: TGCGCCAGCAGACGGGGGCCGGGGGAAACCTACGAGCAGTACTTC. Protein sequence: CASRRGPGETYEQYF.

The rearrangement joins TRBV28 to TRBJ2-2; TRBD1 matches 10 bases. The junction had 3 bases not matched to a gene; V was cut back by 2 bases and J by 6 bases. The CDR3 covers 15 residues. Germline V CDR1 and CDR2: MDHEN, SYDVKM. In DNA, the CDR3 is TGTGCCAGCAGTTTACTGGACAGGGGGTCCGGGGAGCTGTTTTTT. Translated, it gives CASSLLDRGSGELFF.

This clonotype was seen only a few times. J is TRBJ2-5 and V is TRBV29-1; a possible D gene is TRBD2 (5 bases). Germline CDR1 and CDR2: SQVTM and ANQGSEA. V shed 8 bases and J shed 1 base, with 11 bases lying between them. There are 12 residues in the CDR3. The CDR3 spells CSLWTPQETQYF. The DNA for the CDR3 is TGCAGCCTATGGACTCCCCAAGAGACCCAGTACTTC.

The chain recombines TRBV30 with TRBJ2-5; 12 positions match TRBD2. This CDR3 spans 13 amino acids. V was clipped by 5 bases and J by 5 bases; unmatched bases: 3. Germline CDR1 is GTSNPN and CDR2 is SVGIG (reference sequence). The CDR3 DNA reads as TGTGCCTGGGGACTAGCGGGAAACGAGACCCAGTACTTC. Its protein is CAWGLAGNETQYF.

The genes are TRBV29-1 and TRBJ1-2; 11 bases match TRBD1. V was clipped by 6 bases and J by 4 bases; unmatched bases: 4. This CDR3 is built from 13 residues. Germline V gives CDR1 SQVTM, CDR2 ANQGSEA. The CDR3 sequence is CSVGTGGSYGYTF. CDR3 sequence (DNA): TGCAGCGTCGGGACAGGGGGAAGCTATGGCTACACCTTC. The full variable domain, completed using reference TRBV29-1 and TRBJ1-2, is SAVISQKPSRDICQRGTSLTIQCQVDSQVTMMFWYRQQPGQSLTLIATANQGSEATYESGFVIDKFPISRPNLTFSTLTVSNMSPEDSSIYLCSVGTGGSYGYTFGSGTRLTVV.

This clonotype appeared once. The rearrangement uses TRBV6-1 and TRBJ2-3; D is perhaps TRBD1 (5 bases). Trimming took off 6 bases at V and 0 bases at J, with 13 bases between the two ends. The CDR3 runs to 15 residues. The germline CDR1 and CDR2 sequences are MNHNS and SASEGT. Here the CDR3 reads CASSPREWSTDTQYF. CDR3 sequence (DNA): TGTGCCAGCAGCCCCAGGGAATGGAGCACAGATACGCAGTATTTT.

The CDR3 is CSTGQGVNTEAFF. The CDR3 nucleotides read TGCAGCACCGGACAGGGGGTGAACACTGAAGCTTTCTTT. V is TRBV29-1 and J is TRBJ1-1; 10 bases align to TRBD1. Trimming removed 8 bases from V and 0 bases from J; junction bases left unmatched: 3. CDR3 length: 13 residues. CDR1 is SQVTM and CDR2 is ANQGSEA in the germline V gene.

This chain links TRBV20-1 with TRBJ2-5; 12 nucleotides line up with TRBD1. The germline V gene encodes CDR1 DFQATT and CDR2 SNEGSKA (reference sequence). Unmatched junction bases numbered 8, after V lost 7 bases and J lost 5 bases. CDR3 size: 14 residues. The CDR3 nucleotides read TGCAGTGTGGTGGGACAGGGGGCCGGTGAGACCCAGTACTTC. Translating it yields CSVVGQGAGETQYF.

This clonotype was counted only a few times. Here the CDR3 DNA reads TGTGCCAGCAGCTTAAGTAGCCGTAGGGATGAGCAGTTCTTC. Translating it yields CASSLSSRRDEQFF. The gene calls are TRBV7-9 and TRBJ2-1; D is undetermined. The CDR3 has 14 residues. Germline values: CDR1 SEHNR, CDR2 FQNEAQ (reference sequence). Trimming took off 2 bases at V and 8 bases at J, with 13 bases between the two ends. The variable domain in full, completed from reference TRBV7-9 and TRBJ2-1, reads DTGVSQNPRHKITKRGQNVTFRCDPISEHNRLYWYRQTLGQGPEFLTYFQNEAQLEKSRLLSDRFSAERPKGSFSTLEIQRTEQGDSAMYLCASSLSSRRDEQFFGPGTRLTVL.

V is TRBV12-3 or TRBV12-4 and J is TRBJ2-7; unclear D gene. The CDR3 sequence is 12 residues long. Trimming pared 4 bases from V and 7 bases from J, leaving 11 bases between. CDR3 nucleotide sequence: TGTGCCAGCAGTTACTTGGCTGGAGAGCAGTACTTC. It yields the protein CASSYLAGEQYF.